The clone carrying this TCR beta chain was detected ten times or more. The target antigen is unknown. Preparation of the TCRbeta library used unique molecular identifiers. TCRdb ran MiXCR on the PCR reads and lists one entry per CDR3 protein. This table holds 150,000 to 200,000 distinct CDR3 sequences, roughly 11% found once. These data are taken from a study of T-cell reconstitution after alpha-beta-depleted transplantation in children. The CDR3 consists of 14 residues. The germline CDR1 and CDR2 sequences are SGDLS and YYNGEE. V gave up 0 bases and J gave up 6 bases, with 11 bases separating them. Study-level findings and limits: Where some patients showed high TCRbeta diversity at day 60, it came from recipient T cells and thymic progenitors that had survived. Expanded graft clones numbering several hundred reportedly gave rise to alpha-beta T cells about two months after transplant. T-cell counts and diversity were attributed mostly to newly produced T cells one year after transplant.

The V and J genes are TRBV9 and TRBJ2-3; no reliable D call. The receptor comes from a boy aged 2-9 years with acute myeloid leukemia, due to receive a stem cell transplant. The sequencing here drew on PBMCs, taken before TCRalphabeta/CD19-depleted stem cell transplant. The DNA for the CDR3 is TGTGCCAGCAGCGTAGACTCTAGGGCGGATACGCAGTATTTT. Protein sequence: CASSVDSRADTQYF.